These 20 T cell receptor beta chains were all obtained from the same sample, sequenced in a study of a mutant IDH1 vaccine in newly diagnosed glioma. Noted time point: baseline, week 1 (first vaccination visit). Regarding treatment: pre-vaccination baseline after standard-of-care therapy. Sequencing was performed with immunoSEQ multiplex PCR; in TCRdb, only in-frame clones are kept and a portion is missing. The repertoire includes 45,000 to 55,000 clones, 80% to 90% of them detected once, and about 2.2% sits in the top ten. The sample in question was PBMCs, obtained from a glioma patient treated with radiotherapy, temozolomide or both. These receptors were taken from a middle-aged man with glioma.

The DNA of the CDR3 is TGTGCCAGCAGTTCATCCGGGACACAAAACTATGGCTACACCTTC. This gives the protein CASSSSGTQNYGYTF. This chain uses TRBV6-5 with TRBJ1-2; maybe TRBD1 (6 bases). V shed 4 bases and J shed 2 bases, with 14 bases lying between them. CDR3 size: 15 residues. Germline CDR1 and CDR2: MNHEY and SVGAGI.

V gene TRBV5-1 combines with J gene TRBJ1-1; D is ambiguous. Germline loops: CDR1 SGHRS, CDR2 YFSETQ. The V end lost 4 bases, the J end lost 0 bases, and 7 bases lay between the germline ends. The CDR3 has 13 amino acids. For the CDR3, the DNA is TGCGCCAGCAGCCCGGCAGTGAACACTGAAGCTTTCTTT. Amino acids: CASSPAVNTEAFF.

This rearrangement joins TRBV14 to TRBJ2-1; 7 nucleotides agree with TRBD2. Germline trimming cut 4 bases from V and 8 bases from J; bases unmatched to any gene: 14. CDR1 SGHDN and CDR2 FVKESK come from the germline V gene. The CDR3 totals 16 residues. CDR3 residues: CASSRTWGEGLDEQFF. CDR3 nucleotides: TGTGCCAGCAGCCGAACGTGGGGGGAGGGCCTCGATGAGCAGTTCTTC.

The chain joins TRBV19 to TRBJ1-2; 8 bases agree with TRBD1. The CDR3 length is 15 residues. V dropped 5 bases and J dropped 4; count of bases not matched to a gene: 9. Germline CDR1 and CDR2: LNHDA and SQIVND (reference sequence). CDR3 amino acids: CASSPGTGYSYGYTF. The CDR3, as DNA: TGTGCCAGTAGTCCCGGGACAGGTTATAGCTATGGCTACACCTTC.

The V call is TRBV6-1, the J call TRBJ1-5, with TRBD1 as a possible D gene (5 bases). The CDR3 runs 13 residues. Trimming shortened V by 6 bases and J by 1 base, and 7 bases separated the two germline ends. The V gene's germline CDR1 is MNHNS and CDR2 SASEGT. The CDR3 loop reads CASRGGSNQPQHF. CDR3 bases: TGTGCCAGCAGGGGGGGAAGCAATCAGCCCCAGCATTTT.

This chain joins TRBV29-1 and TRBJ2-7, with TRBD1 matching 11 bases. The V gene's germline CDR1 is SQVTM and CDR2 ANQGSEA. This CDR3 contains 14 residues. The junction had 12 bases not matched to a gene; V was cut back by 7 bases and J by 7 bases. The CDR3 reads CSARTNRDRGEQYF. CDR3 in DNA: TGCAGCGCCCGCACCAACAGGGACAGGGGGGAGCAGTACTTC.

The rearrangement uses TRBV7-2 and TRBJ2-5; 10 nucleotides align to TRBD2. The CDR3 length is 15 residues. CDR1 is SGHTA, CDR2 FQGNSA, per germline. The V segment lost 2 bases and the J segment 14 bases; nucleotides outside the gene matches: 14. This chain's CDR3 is CASSLTPTSGDLGYF. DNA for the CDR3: TGTGCCAGCAGCTTAACACCCACTAGCGGGGACCTTGGTTACTTC.

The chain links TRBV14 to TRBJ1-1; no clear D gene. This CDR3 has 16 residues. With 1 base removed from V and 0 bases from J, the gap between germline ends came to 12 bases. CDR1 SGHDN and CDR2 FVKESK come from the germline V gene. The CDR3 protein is CASSQGLGVLNTEAFF. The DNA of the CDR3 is TGTGCCAGCAGCCAAGGTCTCGGGGTCTTGAACACTGAAGCTTTCTTT.

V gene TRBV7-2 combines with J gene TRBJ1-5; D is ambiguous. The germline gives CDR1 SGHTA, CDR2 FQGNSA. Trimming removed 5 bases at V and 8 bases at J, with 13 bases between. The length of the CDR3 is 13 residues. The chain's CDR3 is CASSGSRSEPQHF. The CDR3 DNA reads TGTGCCAGCAGCGGGTCGCGGTCTGAGCCCCAGCATTTT.

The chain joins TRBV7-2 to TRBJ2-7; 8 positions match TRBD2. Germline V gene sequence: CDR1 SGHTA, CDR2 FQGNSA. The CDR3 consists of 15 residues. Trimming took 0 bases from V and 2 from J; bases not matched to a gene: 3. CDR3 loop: CASSLAGTSTYEQYF. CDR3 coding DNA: TGTGCCAGCAGCTTAGCCGGGACTAGTACCTACGAGCAGTACTTC.

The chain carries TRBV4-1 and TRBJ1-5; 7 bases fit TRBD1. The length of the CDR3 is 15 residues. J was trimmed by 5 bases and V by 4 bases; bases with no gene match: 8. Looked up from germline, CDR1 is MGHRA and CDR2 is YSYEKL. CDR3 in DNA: TGCGCCAGCAGCCCAGACAGGGATCGGTATCAGCCCCAGCATTTT. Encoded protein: CASSPDRDRYQPQHF.

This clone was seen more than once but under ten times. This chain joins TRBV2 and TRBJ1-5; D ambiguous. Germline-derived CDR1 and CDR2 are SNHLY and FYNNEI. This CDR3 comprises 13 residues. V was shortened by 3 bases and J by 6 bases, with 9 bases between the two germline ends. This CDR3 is CASSEMVGQPQHF. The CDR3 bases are TGTGCCAGCAGTGAGATGGTCGGTCAGCCCCAGCATTTT.

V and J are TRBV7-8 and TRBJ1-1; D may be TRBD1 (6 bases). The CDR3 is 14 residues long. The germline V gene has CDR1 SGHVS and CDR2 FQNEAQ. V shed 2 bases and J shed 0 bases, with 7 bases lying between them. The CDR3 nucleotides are TGTGCCAGCAGCTTACAGGGGATGAACACTGAAGCTTTCTTT. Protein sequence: CASSLQGMNTEAFF.

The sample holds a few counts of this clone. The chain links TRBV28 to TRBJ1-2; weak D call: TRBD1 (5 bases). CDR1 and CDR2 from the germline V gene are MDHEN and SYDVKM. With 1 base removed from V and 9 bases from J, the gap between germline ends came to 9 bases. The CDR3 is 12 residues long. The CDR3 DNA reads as TGTGCCAGCAGTTTATCCCAGGGCCGCTACACCTTC. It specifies CASSLSQGRYTF.

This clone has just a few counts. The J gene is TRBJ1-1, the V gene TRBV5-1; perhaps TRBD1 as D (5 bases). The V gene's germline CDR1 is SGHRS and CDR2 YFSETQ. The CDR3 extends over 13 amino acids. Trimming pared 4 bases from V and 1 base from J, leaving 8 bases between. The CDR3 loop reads CASSVTGNTEAFF. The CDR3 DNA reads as TGCGCCAGCAGCGTCACAGGGAACACTGAAGCTTTCTTT.

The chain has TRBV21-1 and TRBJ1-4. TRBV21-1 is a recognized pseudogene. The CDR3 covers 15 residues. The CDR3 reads CASSICGSTNEKLFF. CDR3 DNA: TGTGCCAGCAGCATCTGTGGATCAACTAATGAAAAACTGTTTTTT.

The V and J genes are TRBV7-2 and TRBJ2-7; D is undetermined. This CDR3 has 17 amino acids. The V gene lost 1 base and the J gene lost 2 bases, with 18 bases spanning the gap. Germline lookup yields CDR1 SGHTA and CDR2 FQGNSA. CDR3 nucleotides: TGTGCCAGCAGCTTAGGGTATGGCGGCGGTAACGCCTACGAGCAGTACTTC. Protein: CASSLGYGGGNAYEQYF.

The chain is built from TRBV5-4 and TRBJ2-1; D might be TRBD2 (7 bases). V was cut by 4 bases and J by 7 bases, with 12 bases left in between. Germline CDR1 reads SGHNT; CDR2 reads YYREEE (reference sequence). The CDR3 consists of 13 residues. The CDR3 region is CASSRGAGNEQFF. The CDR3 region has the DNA TGTGCCAGCAGCCGGGGGGCGGGAAATGAGCAGTTCTTC.

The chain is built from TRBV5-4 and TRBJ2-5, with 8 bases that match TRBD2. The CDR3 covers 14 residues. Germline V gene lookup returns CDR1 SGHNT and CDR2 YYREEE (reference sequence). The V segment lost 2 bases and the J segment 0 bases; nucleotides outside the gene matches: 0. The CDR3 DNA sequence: TGTGCCAGCAGCTTAGCGGGGGACCAAGAGACCCAGTACTTC. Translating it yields CASSLAGDQETQYF.

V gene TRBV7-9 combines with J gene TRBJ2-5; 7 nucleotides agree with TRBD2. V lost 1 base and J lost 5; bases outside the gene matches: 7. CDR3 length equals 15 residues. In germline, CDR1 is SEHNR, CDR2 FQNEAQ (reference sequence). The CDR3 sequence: CASSLGGGGGETQYF. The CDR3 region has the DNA TGTGCCAGCAGCTTAGGTGGCGGGGGAGGGGAGACCCAGTACTTC.